Listed below are T cell receptor beta chains from one sample, sequenced in a study of T cells in Graves' hyperthyroidism and ophthalmopathy. Each CDR3 protein is one row after TCRdb ran MiXCR on the multiplex PCR reads. The data contain 340,000 or so distinct CDR3 sequences, 15% to 20% of them singletons. Sequencing was done on a sample of blood. These receptors came from a woman in her forties or fifties with Graves' hyperthyroidism. The CDR3 runs from the conserved cysteine through the conserved F or W. D genes are given only for firm matches. The size of a clone is reported for some rows only, either as once, few or many, or as a class for expanded clones.

J gene: TRBJ2-5
clone size: -
V gene: TRBV4-1
D gene: TRBD2
CDR3 DNA: TGCGCCAGCAGCCAGGTTAGCGGGGGACGTCAAGAGACCCAGTACTTC
CDR3 protein: CASSQVSGGRQETQYF

J gene: TRBJ1-5
clone size: many
V gene: TRBV6-1
D gene: -
CDR3 DNA: TGTGCCAGCAGTGAGGGCAGGGGATTTGGCAATCAGCCCCAGCATTTT
CDR3 protein: CASSEGRGFGNQPQHF

J gene: TRBJ1-5
clone size: few
V gene: TRBV7-8
D gene: -
CDR3 DNA: TGTGCCAGCAGCTTAGGGACAGCCCTTAGCAATCAGCCCCAGCATTTT
CDR3 protein: CASSLGTALSNQPQHF

J gene: TRBJ2-7
clone size: few
V gene: TRBV9
D gene: -
CDR3 DNA: TGTGCCAGCAGCGTAGAGTCAGAAAAATTTTCCTACGAGCAGTACTTC
CDR3 protein: CASSVESEKFSYEQYF

J gene: TRBJ1-3
clone size: -
V gene: TRBV15
D gene: TRBD1
CDR3 DNA: TGTGCCACCAGCAGGATACGCGGGACAGACAGGAACACCATATATTTT
CDR3 protein: CATSRIRGTDRNTIYF

J gene: TRBJ2-2
clone size: -
V gene: TRBV9
D gene: -
CDR3 DNA: TGTGCCAGCAGCGTAGACACAGCAATCATCACCGGGGAGCTGTTTTTT
CDR3 protein: CASSVDTAIITGELFF

J gene: TRBJ2-3
clone size: many
V gene: TRBV11-2
D gene: -
CDR3 DNA: TGTGCCAGCAGCTTAGGGATAGCCACCCTGAGCACAGATACGCAGTATTTT
CDR3 protein: CASSLGIATLSTDTQYF

J gene: TRBJ2-7
clone size: many
V gene: TRBV3-1
D gene: -
CDR3 DNA: TGTGCCAGCAGCCCGCCCGGGACCGCGATCGTAAGGCAGTACTTC
CDR3 protein: CASSPPGTAIVRQYF

J gene: TRBJ2-3
clone size: -
V gene: TRBV20-1
D gene: -
CDR3 DNA: TGCAGTGCCCTGAGACAGCAGACAGATACGCAGTATTTT
CDR3 protein: CSALRQQTDTQYF

J gene: TRBJ1-2
clone size: -
V gene: TRBV9
D gene: -
CDR3 DNA: TGTGCCAGCAGCACGGGATCCCTTCATGGCTACACCTTC
CDR3 protein: CASSTGSLHGYTF

J gene: TRBJ2-2
clone size: many
V gene: TRBV11-2
D gene: TRBD2
CDR3 DNA: TGTGCCAGCAGCGCCAGACAGGGTTGGCTAGCGGGAGTCGCGAACACCGGGGAGCTGTTTTTT
CDR3 protein: CASSARQGWLAGVANTGELFF

J gene: TRBJ2-1
clone size: -
V gene: TRBV10-3
D gene: -
CDR3 DNA: TGTGCCATCAGTGAGTCGAATGTCGGGAGCTCCTACAATGAGCAGTTCTTC
CDR3 protein: CAISESNVGSSYNEQFF

J gene: TRBJ2-3
clone size: many
V gene: TRBV20-1
D gene: TRBD2
CDR3 DNA: TGCAGTGTGCGGGGGGGGCAGGGAGATACGCAGTATTTT
CDR3 protein: CSVRGGQGDTQYF

J gene: TRBJ1-1
clone size: -
V gene: TRBV6-9
D gene: -
CDR3 DNA: TGTGCCAGCAGTTACGGAACAGCGGGCACTGAAGCTTTCTTT
CDR3 protein: CASSYGTAGTEAFF

J gene: TRBJ2-1
clone size: few
V gene: TRBV4-1
D gene: -
CDR3 DNA: TGCGCCAGCAGCCAAGCCTACAGAGCCACGGGGCAGTTCTTC
CDR3 protein: CASSQAYRATGQFF

J gene: TRBJ1-2
clone size: many
V gene: TRBV28
D gene: -
CDR3 DNA: TGTGCCAGCACCTACACAGGGTATGGCTACACCTTC
CDR3 protein: CASTYTGYGYTF

J gene: TRBJ2-3
clone size: -
V gene: TRBV12-3/TRBV12-4
D gene: -
CDR3 DNA: TGTGCCAGCTGTGCAGGGGAGCTATATACGCAGTATTTT
CDR3 protein: CASCAGELYTQYF

J gene: TRBJ1-3
clone size: -
V gene: TRBV29-1
D gene: -
CDR3 DNA: TGCAGCGTTGCCTCTGGAAACACCATATATTTT
CDR3 protein: CSVASGNTIYF

J gene: TRBJ2-1
clone size: few
V gene: TRBV19
D gene: TRBD2
CDR3 DNA: TGTGCCAGTAGTACCACCTGGTTTAGCGGGGGTTCCAATGAGCAGTTCTTC
CDR3 protein: CASSTTWFSGGSNEQFF

J gene: TRBJ2-1
clone size: many
V gene: TRBV3-1
D gene: TRBD1
CDR3 DNA: TGTGCCAGCAGCAAGGGACAGGGTCACAATGAGCAGTTCTTC
CDR3 protein: CASSKGQGHNEQFF

J gene: TRBJ2-7
clone size: many
V gene: TRBV28
D gene: -
CDR3 DNA: TGTGCCAGCAGTTTGGTAGCATTGGACGAGCAGTACTTC
CDR3 protein: CASSLVALDEQYF

J gene: TRBJ2-7
clone size: many
V gene: TRBV6-6
D gene: -
CDR3 DNA: TGTGCCAGCAGTTACTCGGGCGGGGGCGTTTCCGAGCAGTACTTC
CDR3 protein: CASSYSGGGVSEQYF

J gene: TRBJ1-6
clone size: -
V gene: TRBV2
D gene: TRBD1
CDR3 DNA: TGCGCCAGCAGCCTAACCGGGACAGGGGCCATGGATTCACCCCTCCACTTT
CDR3 protein: CASSLTGTGAMDSPLHF

J gene: TRBJ1-1
clone size: many
V gene: TRBV6-1
D gene: TRBD1
CDR3 DNA: TGTGCCAGCACACCGACAGGGCAGGAGGCCGCTTTCTTT
CDR3 protein: CASTPTGQEAAFF

J gene: TRBJ2-3
clone size: -
V gene: TRBV5-1
D gene: TRBD2
CDR3 DNA: TGCGCCAACAGCCCCGGGACTAGCGGGGTTGGCACAGATACGCAGTATTTT
CDR3 protein: CANSPGTSGVGTDTQYF

J gene: TRBJ2-3
clone size: -
V gene: TRBV24-1
D gene: -
CDR3 DNA: TGTGCCACCAGTGACTCCGGAGGCTGGGGGACAGATACGCAGTATTTT
CDR3 protein: CATSDSGGWGTDTQYF

J gene: TRBJ2-3
clone size: few
V gene: TRBV7-3
D gene: TRBD2
CDR3 DNA: TGTGCCAGCAGCAATAGCGGGAAATTAGATACGCAGTATTTT
CDR3 protein: CASSNSGKLDTQYF

J gene: TRBJ2-2
clone size: -
V gene: TRBV9
D gene: -
CDR3 DNA: TGTGCCAGCAGCGTAATAGCGGTAGGCACCGGGGAGCTGTTTTTT
CDR3 protein: CASSVIAVGTGELFF

J gene: TRBJ1-5
clone size: -
V gene: TRBV2
D gene: -
CDR3 DNA: TGTGCCAGCAGTGAAGCGCTTCGAGGGCAGCCCCAGCATTTT
CDR3 protein: CASSEALRGQPQHF

J gene: TRBJ2-5
clone size: many
V gene: TRBV2
D gene: -
CDR3 DNA: TGTGCCAGCAACCCGATGGGGGGAGAGACCCAGTACTTC
CDR3 protein: CASNPMGGETQYF

J gene: TRBJ2-3
clone size: many
V gene: TRBV3-1
D gene: TRBD1
CDR3 DNA: TGTGCCAGCAGCCAAGGCGGACAGGTCACAGATACGCAGTATTTT
CDR3 protein: CASSQGGQVTDTQYF

J gene: TRBJ1-5
clone size: -
V gene: TRBV20-1
D gene: -
CDR3 DNA: TGCAGTGCTAGAGATATAAGTGGGGGAAGCAATCAGCCCCAGCATTTT
CDR3 protein: CSARDISGGSNQPQHF

J gene: TRBJ2-3
clone size: few
V gene: TRBV7-2
D gene: -
CDR3 DNA: TGTGCCAGCAACCTCAGCCCGGATACGCAGTATTTT
CDR3 protein: CASNLSPDTQYF

J gene: TRBJ2-5
clone size: -
V gene: TRBV20-1
D gene: -
CDR3 DNA: TGCAGTGCTAGAGTGCCTAGCGGCTCCGGGACACAGACCCAGTACTTC
CDR3 protein: CSARVPSGSGTQTQYF

J gene: TRBJ2-3
clone size: -
V gene: TRBV6-1
D gene: TRBD2
CDR3 DNA: TGTGCCAGCAGTCCGGCTAGCGGGTTCCCCCGCACAGATACGCAGTATTTT
CDR3 protein: CASSPASGFPRTDTQYF

J gene: TRBJ1-1
clone size: few
V gene: TRBV2
D gene: -
CDR3 DNA: TGTGCCAGCAGTGCAGACCTGAACACTGAAGCTTTCTTT
CDR3 protein: CASSADLNTEAFF

J gene: TRBJ2-1
clone size: many
V gene: TRBV7-8
D gene: TRBD2
CDR3 DNA: TGTGCCAGCAGCTTAGGAGGTAGCGGGGACTCCTACAATGAGCAGTTCTTC
CDR3 protein: CASSLGGSGDSYNEQFF

J gene: TRBJ2-2
clone size: -
V gene: TRBV4-1
D gene: TRBD2
CDR3 DNA: TGCGCCAGCTGGTCACTGGGGGGGAGAGGGGAGAACACCGGGGAGCTGTTTTTT
CDR3 protein: CASWSLGGRGENTGELFF

J gene: TRBJ2-7
clone size: few
V gene: TRBV20-1
D gene: -
CDR3 DNA: TGCAGTGCCCGGGACTGGGACTACGAGCAGTACTTC
CDR3 protein: CSARDWDYEQYF

J gene: TRBJ1-1
clone size: many
V gene: TRBV11-2
D gene: -
CDR3 DNA: TGTGCCAGCAGCTTAGACGGGGACGGTGAAGCTTTCTTT
CDR3 protein: CASSLDGDGEAFF

J gene: TRBJ2-2
clone size: -
V gene: TRBV27
D gene: TRBD1
CDR3 DNA: TGTGCCAGCAGTTTATCACCCGCCGACAGGGCCGGGGAGCTGTTTTTT
CDR3 protein: CASSLSPADRAGELFF

J gene: TRBJ1-2
clone size: -
V gene: TRBV20-1
D gene: -
CDR3 DNA: TGCAGTGCCCAAGCGGGTTTCTATGGCTACACCTTC
CDR3 protein: CSAQAGFYGYTF

J gene: TRBJ2-2
clone size: many
V gene: TRBV20-1
D gene: -
CDR3 DNA: TGCAGTGCTAGACGGGGATCGAACACCGGGGAGCTGTTTTTT
CDR3 protein: CSARRGSNTGELFF

J gene: TRBJ1-2
clone size: -
V gene: TRBV6-1
D gene: TRBD1
CDR3 DNA: TGTGCCAGCAGTGTACAGGGGGCTAGGACTAACTATGGCTACACCTTC
CDR3 protein: CASSVQGARTNYGYTF

J gene: TRBJ1-1
clone size: few
V gene: TRBV30
D gene: -
CDR3 DNA: TGTGCCTGGAAGGCAGGGGCTGAAGCTTTCTTT
CDR3 protein: CAWKAGAEAFF

J gene: TRBJ1-5
clone size: many
V gene: TRBV20-1
D gene: -
CDR3 DNA: TGCAGTGCTAGCACGGACATACATAGCAATCAGCCCCAGCATTTT
CDR3 protein: CSASTDIHSNQPQHF

J gene: TRBJ2-3
clone size: many
V gene: TRBV6-1
D gene: TRBD2
CDR3 DNA: TGTGCCAGCTGTAGCGGGGGGGCCAAGGATACGCAGTATTTT
CDR3 protein: CASCSGGAKDTQYF

J gene: TRBJ1-2
clone size: few
V gene: TRBV6-1
D gene: -
CDR3 DNA: TGTGCCAGCAGTGAATCAGGGTTTGGCTACACCTTC
CDR3 protein: CASSESGFGYTF

J gene: TRBJ2-5
clone size: few
V gene: TRBV6-1
D gene: -
CDR3 DNA: TGTGCCAGCAGCGGGGACACCAACCAAGAGACCCAGTACTTC
CDR3 protein: CASSGDTNQETQYF

J gene: TRBJ1-1
clone size: -
V gene: TRBV6-5
D gene: -
CDR3 DNA: TGTGCCAGCAGTTACGTAGGGGATGAAGCTTTCTTT
CDR3 protein: CASSYVGDEAFF

J gene: TRBJ2-3
clone size: few
V gene: TRBV9
D gene: TRBD1
CDR3 DNA: TGTGCCAGCAGCTCCACCGGGACAGGGTCTAGCACAGATACGCAGTATTTT
CDR3 protein: CASSSTGTGSSTDTQYF

J gene: TRBJ1-1
clone size: -
V gene: TRBV9
D gene: TRBD1
CDR3 DNA: TGTGCCAGCAGCCAGGGGGACCTCCCAGCTTTCTTT
CDR3 protein: CASSQGDLPAFF

J gene: TRBJ1-4
clone size: -
V gene: TRBV12-3/TRBV12-4
D gene: -
CDR3 DNA: TGTGCCAGCAGTTCCTCCGACACTGAAAAACTGTTTTTT
CDR3 protein: CASSSSDTEKLFF

J gene: TRBJ1-1
clone size: -
V gene: TRBV20-1
D gene: -
CDR3 DNA: TGCAGTGCTAGCGACTCAAGGACTGAAGCTTTCTTT
CDR3 protein: CSASDSRTEAFF

J gene: TRBJ1-2
clone size: -
V gene: TRBV18
D gene: -
CDR3 DNA: TGTGCCAGCTCACCACCTAATAGGGTCTCCAACTATGGCTACACCTTC
CDR3 protein: CASSPPNRVSNYGYTF

J gene: TRBJ2-7
clone size: many
V gene: TRBV2
D gene: TRBD2
CDR3 DNA: TGTGCCAGCAGTACGGGACTAGCGGGAGGGGGTGAGCAGTACTTC
CDR3 protein: CASSTGLAGGGEQYF

J gene: TRBJ2-1
clone size: -
V gene: TRBV5-6
D gene: TRBD2
CDR3 DNA: TGTGCCAGCAGCTTTGGGACTAACGGGGCAACCTACAATGAGCAGTCCTTC
CDR3 protein: CASSFGTNGATYNEQSF